Below, 9 T cell receptor beta chains from the same sample are listed, as sequenced in a study of beta chain features in type 1 diabetes. Antigens for these TCRs are unknown. Study conclusions and caveats: In all four CD4+ subsets, TCRB CDR3 length was significantly, moderately reduced in type 1 diabetes.

The whole isolated RNA underwent reverse transcription, so sequencing captured expressed TCRB transcripts. Generated by immunoSEQ multiplex PCR, the TCRdb table keeps only in-frame clones and is missing some. The data hold 100,000 to 150,000 clones, with about 18% observed a single time. Sequences were obtained from central memory CD4+ T cells from blood. Receptors were obtained from a man in his late teens or twenties with type 1 diabetes.

This clone was seen a single time. The genes are TRBV2 and TRBJ2-2; 7 nucleotides align to TRBD1. The CDR3 length is 15 residues. V gave up 4 bases and J gave up 0 bases; unmatched junction bases: 2. Germline V gene lookup returns CDR1 SNHLY and CDR2 FYNNEI. As DNA, the CDR3 is TGTGCCAGCAGTGGACAGGGCGCGAACACCGGGGAGCTGTTTTTT. It encodes CASSGQGANTGELFF.

This clone was observed a few times. This CDR3 is CASSERGGGQFF. The CDR3 DNA follows: TGTGCCAGCAGCGAGCGGGGGGGCGGGCAGTTCTTC. The J gene is TRBJ2-1, the V gene TRBV6-5; TRBD2 matches 10 bases. Germline loops: CDR1 MNHEY, CDR2 SVGAGI. Germline trimming cut 6 bases from V and 12 bases from J; bases unmatched to any gene: 5. The CDR3 contains 12 residues.

The gene calls are TRBV9 and TRBJ2-1; 8 bases are shared with TRBD2. There are 15 residues in the CDR3. Per the germline V gene, CDR1 is SGDLS and CDR2 is YYNGEE. Trimming removed 2 bases from V and 5 bases from J; junction bases left unmatched: 6. In DNA, the CDR3 is TGTGCCAGCAGCGTGGCCCCGCGGGGGGACAATGAGCAGTTCTTC. It translates to CASSVAPRGDNEQFF.

The chain carries TRBV7-2 and TRBJ1-2; D is undetermined. This CDR3 spans 12 amino acids. The germline V gene has CDR1 SGHTA and CDR2 FQGNSA. V shed 3 bases and J shed 4 bases, with 6 bases lying between them. CDR3 nucleotides: TGTGCCAGCAGCTTCGACTTCTATGGCTACACCTTC. This translates into CASSFDFYGYTF.

The rearrangement links TRBV7-8 to TRBJ2-3; the match to TRBD2 covers 13 bases. V trimming: 4 bases; J trimming: 2 bases; junction bases outside the gene matches: 9. This CDR3 is 18 amino acids long. Germline loops: CDR1 SGHVS, CDR2 FQNEAQ. CDR3: CASSSRSGTSGNTDTQYF. CDR3 nucleotide sequence: TGTGCCAGCAGCTCGAGGTCCGGGACTAGCGGGAACACAGATACGCAGTATTTT.

The table lists this clone with a few counts. The chain carries TRBV21-1 and TRBJ2-7; TRBD2 reflects the table's D call only, with no check against the DNA. TRBV21-1 is a pseudogene segment. The CDR3 has 15 residues. The CDR3, as DNA: TGTGCCAGCAGCAAAGGACTAGCGGTAGCCTACGAGCAGTACTTC. Translating it yields CASSKGLAVAYEQYF.

This clone has a count of ten or more. The chain couples TRBV25-1 to TRBJ2-1; TRBD1 aligns across 11 bases. From germline, CDR1 is MGHDK and CDR2 SYGVNS. J lost 3 bases, V lost 5 bases, and 6 bases had no gene match. The CDR3 is 16 residues long. CDR3 protein: CASSKPGTGGYNEQFF. The CDR3 coding sequence is TGTGCCAGCAGTAAACCAGGGACAGGGGGCTACAATGAGCAGTTCTTC.

This clone has a handful of counts. This rearrangement joins TRBV27 to TRBJ2-7, with 10 bases matching TRBD2. Germline loops: CDR1 MNHEY, CDR2 SMNVEV (reference sequence). The junction had 5 bases not matched to a gene; V was cut back by 7 bases and J by 5 bases. The CDR3 sequence is 13 residues long. CDR3 sequence reads: CASKTSGIDEQYF. The CDR3 nucleotides are TGTGCCAGCAAAACTAGCGGGATCGACGAGCAGTACTTC.

This clone has a count of ten or more. This chain joins TRBV9 and TRBJ2-1; maybe TRBD2 (5 bases). V lost 4 bases and J 12 bases, leaving 11 bases between the germline ends. Germline V lookup: CDR1 SGDLS, CDR2 YYNGEE. CDR3 length: 11 residues. DNA for the CDR3: TGTGCCAGCAGCCCGGTGGGGAGGCAGTTCTTC. It translates to CASSPVGRQFF.